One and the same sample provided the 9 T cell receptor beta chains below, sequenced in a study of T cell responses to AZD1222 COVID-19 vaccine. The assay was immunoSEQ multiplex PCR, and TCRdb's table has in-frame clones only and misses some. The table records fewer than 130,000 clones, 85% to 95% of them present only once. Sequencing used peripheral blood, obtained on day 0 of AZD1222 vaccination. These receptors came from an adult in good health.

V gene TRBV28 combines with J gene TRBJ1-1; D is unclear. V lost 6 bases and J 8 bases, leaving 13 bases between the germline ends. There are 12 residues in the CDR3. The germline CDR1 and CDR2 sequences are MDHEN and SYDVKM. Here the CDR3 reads CASRRILGEAFF. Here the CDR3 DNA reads TGTGCCAGCAGAAGAATTTTGGGGGAAGCTTTCTTT. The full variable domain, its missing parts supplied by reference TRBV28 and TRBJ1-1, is DVKVTQSSRYLVKRTGEKVFLECVQDMDHENMFWYRQDPGLGLRLIYFSYDVKMKEKGDIPEGYSVSREKKERFSLILESASTNQTSMYLCASRRILGEAFFGQGTRLTVV.

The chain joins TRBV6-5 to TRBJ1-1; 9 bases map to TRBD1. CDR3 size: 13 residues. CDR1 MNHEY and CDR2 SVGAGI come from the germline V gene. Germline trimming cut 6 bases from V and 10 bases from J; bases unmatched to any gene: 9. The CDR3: CASSRGNRGPAFF. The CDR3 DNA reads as TGTGCCAGCAGCCGTGGGAACAGGGGGCCAGCTTTCTTT.

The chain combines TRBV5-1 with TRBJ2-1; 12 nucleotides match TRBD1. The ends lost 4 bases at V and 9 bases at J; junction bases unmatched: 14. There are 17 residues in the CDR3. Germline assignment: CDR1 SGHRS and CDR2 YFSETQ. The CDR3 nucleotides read TGCGCCAGCAGCCCGTATCCCCGGGACAGGGGGCAGGCTGAGCAGTTCTTC. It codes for CASSPYPRDRGQAEQFF.

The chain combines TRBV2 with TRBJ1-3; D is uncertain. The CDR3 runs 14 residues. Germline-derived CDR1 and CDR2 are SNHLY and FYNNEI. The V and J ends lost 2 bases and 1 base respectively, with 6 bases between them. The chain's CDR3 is CASSEQASGNTIYF. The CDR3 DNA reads TGTGCCAGCAGTGAACAGGCTTCTGGAAACACCATATATTTT.

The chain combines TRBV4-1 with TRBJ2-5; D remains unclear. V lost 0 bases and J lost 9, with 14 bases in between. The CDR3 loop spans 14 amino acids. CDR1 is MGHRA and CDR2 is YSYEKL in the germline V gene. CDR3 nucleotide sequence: TGCGCCAGCAGCCAAGATGGGCGCTCCGGGTCCCAGTACTTC. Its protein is CASSQDGRSGSQYF.

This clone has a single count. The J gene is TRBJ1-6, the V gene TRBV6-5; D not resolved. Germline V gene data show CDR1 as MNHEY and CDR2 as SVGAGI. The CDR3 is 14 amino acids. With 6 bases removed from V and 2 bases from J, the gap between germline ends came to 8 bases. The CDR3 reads CASRATAYNSPLHF. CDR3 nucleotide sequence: TGTGCCAGCAGGGCTACAGCCTATAATTCACCCCTCCACTTT.

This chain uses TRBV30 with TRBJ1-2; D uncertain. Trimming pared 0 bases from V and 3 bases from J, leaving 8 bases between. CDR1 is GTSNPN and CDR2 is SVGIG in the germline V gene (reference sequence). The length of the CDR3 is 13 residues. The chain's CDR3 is CAWSVGPDYGYTF. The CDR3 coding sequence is TGTGCCTGGAGTGTAGGCCCGGACTATGGCTACACCTTC.

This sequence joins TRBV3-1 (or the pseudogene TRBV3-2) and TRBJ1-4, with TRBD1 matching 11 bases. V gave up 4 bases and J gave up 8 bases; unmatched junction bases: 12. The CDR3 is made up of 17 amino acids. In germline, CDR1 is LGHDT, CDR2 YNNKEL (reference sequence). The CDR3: CASSPGQGAAAREKLFF. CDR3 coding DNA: TGTGCCAGCAGCCCAGGACAGGGGGCGGCAGCCCGGGAAAAACTGTTTTTT.

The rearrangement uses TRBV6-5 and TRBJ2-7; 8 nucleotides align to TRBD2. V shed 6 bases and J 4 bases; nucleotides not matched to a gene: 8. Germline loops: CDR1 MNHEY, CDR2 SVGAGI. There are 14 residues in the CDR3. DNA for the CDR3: TGTGCCAGCAGATTTAGCGGGGTTAGGTACGAGCAGTACTTC. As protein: CASRFSGVRYEQYF.